The rows below give T cell receptor beta chains drawn from one sample of a study of early T cells in non-severe SARS-CoV-2 infection. TCRdb redid the calling of the 5' RACE reads with MiXCR, one entry per CDR3 protein. The sample lists 25,000 to 35,000 distinct CDR3 sequences; roughly 5.4% were seen once. The sample was whole blood. These receptors originate from an adult who was a healthcare worker with PCR-confirmed SARS-CoV-2 infection or an uninfected control (not recorded which). CDR3s include the opening cysteine and the closing phenylalanine or tryptophan. The D gene is left open where the match is weak. Size values are once, few and many counts, or a class for expanded clones, and some rows have none.

D gene: -; V gene: TRBV27; J gene: TRBJ1-4; clone size: many; CDR3 protein: CASSSTRASEKLFF; CDR3 DNA: TGTGCCAGCAGCAGTACCAGGGCGAGTGAAAAACTGTTTTTT
D gene: -; V gene: TRBV20-1; J gene: TRBJ2-5; clone size: many; CDR3 protein: CSARRGGETQYF; CDR3 DNA: TGCAGTGCTAGGCGGGGAGGAGAGACCCAGTACTTC
D gene: TRBD1; V gene: TRBV14; J gene: TRBJ2-7; clone size: many; CDR3 protein: CASRQQGAYEQYF; CDR3 DNA: TGTGCCAGCAGACAACAGGGGGCCTACGAGCAGTACTTC
D gene: -; V gene: TRBV5-1; J gene: TRBJ2-2; clone size: many; CDR3 protein: CASSLAGPGELFF; CDR3 DNA: TGCGCCAGCAGCTTGGCCGGTCCTGGGGAGCTGTTTTTT
D gene: -; V gene: TRBV5-1; J gene: TRBJ1-1; clone size: few; CDR3 protein: CASSLVVNPNTEAFF; CDR3 DNA: TGCGCCAGCAGCTTGGTAGTTAACCCGAACACTGAAGCTTTCTTT
D gene: -; V gene: TRBV12-3/TRBV12-4; J gene: TRBJ2-7; clone size: -; CDR3 protein: CASGWALEQYF; CDR3 DNA: TGTGCCAGCGGATGGGCACTCGAGCAGTACTTC
D gene: TRBD2; V gene: TRBV6-1; J gene: TRBJ2-2; clone size: medium-sized; CDR3 protein: CASSEERTSGYTGELFF; CDR3 DNA: TGTGCCAGCAGTGAAGAAAGGACTAGCGGGTACACCGGGGAGCTGTTTTTT
D gene: TRBD2; V gene: TRBV20-1; J gene: TRBJ2-1; clone size: -; CDR3 protein: CSARTSGNEQFF; CDR3 DNA: TGCAGTGCCAGGACTAGTGGAAATGAGCAGTTCTTC
D gene: -; V gene: TRBV29-1; J gene: TRBJ2-3; clone size: many; CDR3 protein: CSVEADTDTQYF; CDR3 DNA: TGCAGCGTTGAGGCGGACACAGATACGCAGTATTTT
D gene: TRBD1; V gene: TRBV19; J gene: TRBJ1-1; clone size: -; CDR3 protein: CASGFTGGTEAFF; CDR3 DNA: TGTGCCAGTGGTTTTACAGGGGGCACTGAAGCTTTCTTT